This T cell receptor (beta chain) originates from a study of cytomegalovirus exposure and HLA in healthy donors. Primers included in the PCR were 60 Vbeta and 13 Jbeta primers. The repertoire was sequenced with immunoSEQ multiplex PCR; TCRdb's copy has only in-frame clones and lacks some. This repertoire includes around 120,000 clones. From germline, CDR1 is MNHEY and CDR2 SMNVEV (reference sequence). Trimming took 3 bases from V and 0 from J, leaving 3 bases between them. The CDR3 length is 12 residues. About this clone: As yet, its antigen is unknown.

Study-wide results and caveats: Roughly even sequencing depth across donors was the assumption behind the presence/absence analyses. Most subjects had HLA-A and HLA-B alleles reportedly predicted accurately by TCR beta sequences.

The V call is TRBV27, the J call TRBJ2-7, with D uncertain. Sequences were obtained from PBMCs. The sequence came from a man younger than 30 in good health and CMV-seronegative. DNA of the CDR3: TGTGCCAGCAGTTTTAGCTCCTACGAGCAGTACTTC. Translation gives CASSFSSYEQYF.